This T cell receptor (beta chain) was profiled in a study of blood T cell repertoires in COVID-19. Study as a whole: The samples span acute and convalescent COVID-19 from the United States, Italy and Spain. T cells, B-cell-depleted T cells, or PBMCs supplied cDNA or gDNA.

As originally analysed: Amplification of reference gene primers was used by the study to estimate nucleated cell counts. Assay used: immunoSEQ multiplex PCR; TCRdb lists only in-frame clones, some missing. The D gene and trimming were derived from the DNA, and the V and J assignments and clone size from that table. The table records approximately 340,000 clones, roughly 89% of them present only once. This CDR3 is built from 16 residues. Looked up from germline, CDR1 is SEHNR and CDR2 is FQNEAQ (reference sequence). Trimming took off 1 base at V and 1 base at J, with 11 bases between the two ends. The material sequenced was peripheral blood. This sequence joins TRBV7-9 and TRBJ2-1, with D perhaps matching TRBD2 (5 bases). The receptor comes from a man between 25 and 39 years old with COVID-19, enrolled during active disease. The CDR3 sequence is CASSLGHGGSYNEQFF. The CDR3 DNA reads as TGTGCCAGCAGCTTAGGACATGGAGGTTCCTACAATGAGCAGTTCTTC.